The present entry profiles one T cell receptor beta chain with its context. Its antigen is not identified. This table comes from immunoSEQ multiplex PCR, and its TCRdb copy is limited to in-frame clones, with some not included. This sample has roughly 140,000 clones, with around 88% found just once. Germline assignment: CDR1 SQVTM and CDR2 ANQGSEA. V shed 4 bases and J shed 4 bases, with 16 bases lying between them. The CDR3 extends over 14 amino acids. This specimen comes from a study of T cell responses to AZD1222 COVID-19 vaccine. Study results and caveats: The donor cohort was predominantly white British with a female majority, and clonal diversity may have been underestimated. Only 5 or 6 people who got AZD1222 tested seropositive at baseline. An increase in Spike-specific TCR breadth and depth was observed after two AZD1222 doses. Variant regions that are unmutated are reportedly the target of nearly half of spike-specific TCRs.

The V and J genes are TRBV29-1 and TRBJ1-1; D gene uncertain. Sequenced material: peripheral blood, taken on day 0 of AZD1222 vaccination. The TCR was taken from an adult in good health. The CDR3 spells CSVVRTLSSTEAFF. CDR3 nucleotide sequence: TGCAGCGTTGTCAGGACCCTCTCCTCCACTGAAGCTTTCTTT.